This T cell receptor (beta chain) appears in the sequencing data of a study of blood T cell repertoires in COVID-19. Across the whole study: Both acute and convalescent COVID-19 samples were obtained from the United States, Italy and Spain. In each case, the material was cDNA or gDNA derived from T cells, B-cell-depleted T cells, or PBMCs.

Original processing notes: Using reference gene primer amplification, nucleated cell counts were estimated. The assay was immunoSEQ multiplex PCR, and TCRdb's table has in-frame clones only and misses some. That table supplies the V and J calls and clone size; D and trimming were determined from the DNA. This sample has some 210,000 clones, with more than 75% found just once. Germline CDR1 is MNHNS and CDR2 is SASEGT. CDR3 length: 13 residues. The germline V and J ends were trimmed by 2 bases and 2 bases, with 7 bases remaining between them. This receptor was taken from a middle-aged woman with acute or convalescent COVID-19. The sample was peripheral blood. This chain links TRBV6-1 with TRBJ2-7; D perhaps matches TRBD1 (6 bases). The CDR3 sequence: CASSEQGPYEQYF. The CDR3 coding sequence is TGTGCCAGCAGTGAACAGGGGCCCTACGAGCAGTACTTC.